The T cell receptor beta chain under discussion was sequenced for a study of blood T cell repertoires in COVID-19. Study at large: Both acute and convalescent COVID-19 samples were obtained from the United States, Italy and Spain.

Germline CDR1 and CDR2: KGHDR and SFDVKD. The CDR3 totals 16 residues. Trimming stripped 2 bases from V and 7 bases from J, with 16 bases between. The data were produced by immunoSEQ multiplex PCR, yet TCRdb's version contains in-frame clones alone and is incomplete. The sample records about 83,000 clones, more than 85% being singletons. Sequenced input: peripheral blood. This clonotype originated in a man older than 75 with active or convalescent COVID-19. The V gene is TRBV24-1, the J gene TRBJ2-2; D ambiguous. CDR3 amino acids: CATSDSRLARIGELFF. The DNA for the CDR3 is TGTGCCACCAGTGATTCTCGACTGGCGAGGATCGGGGAGCTGTTTTTT.